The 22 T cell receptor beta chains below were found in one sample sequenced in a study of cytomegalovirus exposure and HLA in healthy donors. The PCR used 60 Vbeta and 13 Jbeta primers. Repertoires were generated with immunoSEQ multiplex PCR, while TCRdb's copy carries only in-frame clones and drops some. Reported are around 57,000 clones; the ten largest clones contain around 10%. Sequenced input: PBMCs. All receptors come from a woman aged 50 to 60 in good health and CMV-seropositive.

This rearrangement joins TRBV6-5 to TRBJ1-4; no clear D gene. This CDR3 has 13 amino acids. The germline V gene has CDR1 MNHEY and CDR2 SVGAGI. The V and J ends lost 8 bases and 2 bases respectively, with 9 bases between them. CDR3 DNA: TGTGCCAGCGGAGGAAGGACTAATGAAAAACTGTTTTTT. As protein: CASGGRTNEKLFF.

CDR3 bases: TGTGCCAGCAGGCTTCCGGGGGTCCATGAGCAGTTCTTC. Its translation is CASRLPGVHEQFF. The genes are TRBV28 and TRBJ2-1, with D tentatively TRBD2 (6 bases). There are 13 residues in the CDR3. Between the trimmed V and J ends, which lost 6 bases and 8 bases, there was a span of 14 bases. CDR1 and CDR2 (germline): MDHEN, SYDVKM.

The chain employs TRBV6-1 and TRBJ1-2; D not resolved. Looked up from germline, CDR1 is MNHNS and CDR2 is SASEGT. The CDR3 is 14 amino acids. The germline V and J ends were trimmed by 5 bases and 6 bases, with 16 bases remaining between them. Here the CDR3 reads CASSTLRAGNGYTF. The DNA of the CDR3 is TGTGCCAGCAGTACCCTAAGGGCCGGGAATGGCTACACCTTC.

In nucleotides, the CDR3 is TGTGCCAGTGGCGACAGGGGTCAAGGGTCCTACAATGAGCAGTTCTTC. Translating it yields CASGDRGQGSYNEQFF. The V call is TRBV19, the J call TRBJ2-1; 8 bases are a match to TRBD1. J gave up 1 base and V 8 bases, and 10 bases lay outside the gene matches. The V gene's germline CDR1 is LNHDA and CDR2 SQIVND (reference sequence). CDR3 length: 16 amino acids.

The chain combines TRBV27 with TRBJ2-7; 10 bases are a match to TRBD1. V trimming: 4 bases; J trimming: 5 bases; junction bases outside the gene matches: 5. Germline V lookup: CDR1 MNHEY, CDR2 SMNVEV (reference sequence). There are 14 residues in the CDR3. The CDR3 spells CASSSRDRGHEQYF. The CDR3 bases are TGTGCCAGCAGTTCACGGGACAGGGGCCACGAGCAGTACTTC.

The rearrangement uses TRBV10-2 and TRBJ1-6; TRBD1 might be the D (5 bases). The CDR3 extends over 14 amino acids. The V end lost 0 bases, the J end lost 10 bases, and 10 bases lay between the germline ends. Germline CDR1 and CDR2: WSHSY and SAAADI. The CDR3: CASSESGARSPLHF. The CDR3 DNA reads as TGCGCCAGCAGTGAGTCAGGGGCACGATCACCCCTCCACTTT.

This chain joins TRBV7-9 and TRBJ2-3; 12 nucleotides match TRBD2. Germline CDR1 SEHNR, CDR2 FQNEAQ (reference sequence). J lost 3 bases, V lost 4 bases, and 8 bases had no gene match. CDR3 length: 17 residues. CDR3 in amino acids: CASSSRRLAGVTDTQYF. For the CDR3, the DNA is TGTGCCAGCAGCTCCCGCCGACTAGCGGGGGTAACAGATACGCAGTATTTT.

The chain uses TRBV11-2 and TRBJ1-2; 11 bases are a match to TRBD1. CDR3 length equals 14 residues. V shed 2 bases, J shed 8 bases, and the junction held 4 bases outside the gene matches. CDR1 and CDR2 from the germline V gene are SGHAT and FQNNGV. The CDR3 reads CASSLRTGGSGYTF. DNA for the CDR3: TGTGCCAGCAGCTTACGGACAGGGGGCAGCGGCTACACCTTC.

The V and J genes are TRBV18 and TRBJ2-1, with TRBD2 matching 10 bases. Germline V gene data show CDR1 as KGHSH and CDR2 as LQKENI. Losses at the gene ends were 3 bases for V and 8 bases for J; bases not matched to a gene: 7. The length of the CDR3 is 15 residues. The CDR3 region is CASSPLGLALDEQFF. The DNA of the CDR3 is TGTGCCAGCTCACCCCTGGGACTAGCGTTAGATGAGCAGTTCTTC.

As DNA, the CDR3 is TGTGCCACCGAACGGACACTTTCACCCCTCCACTTT. It translates to CATERTLSPLHF. The gene calls are TRBV2 and TRBJ1-6; D is perhaps TRBD1 (5 bases). Trimming took off 10 bases at V and 9 bases at J, with 13 bases between the two ends. Germline V gives CDR1 SNHLY, CDR2 FYNNEI. The CDR3 has 12 amino acids.

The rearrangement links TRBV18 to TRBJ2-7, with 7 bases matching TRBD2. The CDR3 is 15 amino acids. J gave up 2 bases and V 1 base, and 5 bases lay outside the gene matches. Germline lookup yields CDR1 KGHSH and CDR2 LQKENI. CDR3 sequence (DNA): TGTGCCAGCTCACCACAATCGGGAGGCCCCTACGAGCAGTACTTC. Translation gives CASSPQSGGPYEQYF.

The CDR3 DNA follows: TGTGCCAGCAGGGGCGGGGGGGCCAGCACAGATACGCAGTATTTT. This gives the protein CASRGGGASTDTQYF. V is TRBV28 and J is TRBJ2-3; 9 bases line up with TRBD2. Per germline, CDR1 MDHEN and CDR2 SYDVKM. The trim removed 6 bases at V and 0 bases at J, leaving 4 bases unmatched. The CDR3 runs to 15 residues.

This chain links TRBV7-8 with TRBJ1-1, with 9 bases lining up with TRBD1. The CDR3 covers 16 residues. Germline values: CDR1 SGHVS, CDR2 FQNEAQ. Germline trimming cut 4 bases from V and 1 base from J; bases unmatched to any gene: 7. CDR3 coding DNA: TGTGCCAGCAGCTACCACAGGGGGCTACAGAACACTGAAGCTTTCTTT. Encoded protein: CASSYHRGLQNTEAFF.

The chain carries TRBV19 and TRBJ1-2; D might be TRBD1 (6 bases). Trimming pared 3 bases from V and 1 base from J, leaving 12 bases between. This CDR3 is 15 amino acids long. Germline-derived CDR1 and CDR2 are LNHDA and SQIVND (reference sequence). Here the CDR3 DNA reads TGTGCCAGTAGTATCGGGGGGCCCCTTAACTATGGCTACACCTTC. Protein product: CASSIGGPLNYGYTF. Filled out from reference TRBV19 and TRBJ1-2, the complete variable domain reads DGGITQSPKYLFRKEGQNVTLSCEQNLNHDAMYWYRQDPGQGLRLIYYSQIVNDFQKGDIAEGYSVSREKKESFPLTVTSAQKNPTAFYLCASSIGGPLNYGYTFGSGTRLTVV.

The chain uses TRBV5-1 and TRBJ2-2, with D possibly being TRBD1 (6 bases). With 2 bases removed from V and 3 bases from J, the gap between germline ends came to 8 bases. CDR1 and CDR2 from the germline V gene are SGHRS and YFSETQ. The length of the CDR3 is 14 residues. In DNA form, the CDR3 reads TGCGCCAGCAGCTTAGGACAGTACACCGGGGAGCTGTTTTTT. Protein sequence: CASSLGQYTGELFF.

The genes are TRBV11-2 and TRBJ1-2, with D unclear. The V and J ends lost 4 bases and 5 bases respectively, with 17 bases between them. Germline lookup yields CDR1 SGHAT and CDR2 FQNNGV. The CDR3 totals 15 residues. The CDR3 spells CASSSRLAGSYGYTF. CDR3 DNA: TGTGCCAGCAGCTCCCGGCTTGCGGGTTCTTATGGCTACACCTTC. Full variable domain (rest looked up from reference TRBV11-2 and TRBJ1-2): EAGVAQSPRYKIIEKRQSVAFWCNPISGHATLYWYQQILGQGPKLLIQFQNNGVVDDSQLPKDRFSAERLKGVDSTLKIQPAKLEDSAVYLCASSSRLAGSYGYTFGSGTRLTVV.

The CDR3: CASSELGLNLNEQFF. In nucleotides, the CDR3 is TGTGCCAGCAGCGAACTGGGACTAAATCTTAATGAGCAGTTCTTC. The chain recombines TRBV7-2 with TRBJ2-1; 7 bases line up with TRBD2. Per germline, CDR1 SGHTA and CDR2 FQGNSA. The CDR3 extends over 15 amino acids. The junction had 11 bases not matched to a gene; V was cut back by 5 bases and J by 7 bases.

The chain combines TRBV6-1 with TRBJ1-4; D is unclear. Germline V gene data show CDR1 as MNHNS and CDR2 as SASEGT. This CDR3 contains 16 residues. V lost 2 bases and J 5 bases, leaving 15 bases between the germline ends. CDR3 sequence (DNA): TGTGCCAGCAGTGAAATTCCCCCAGGATCCAATGAAAAACTGTTTTTT. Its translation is CASSEIPPGSNEKLFF.

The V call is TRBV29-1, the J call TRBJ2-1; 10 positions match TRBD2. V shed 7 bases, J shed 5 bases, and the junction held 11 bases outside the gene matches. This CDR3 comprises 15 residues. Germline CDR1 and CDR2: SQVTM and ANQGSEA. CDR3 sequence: CSALGRLAGDNEQFF. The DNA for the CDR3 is TGCAGCGCCCTGGGGAGGCTAGCGGGAGACAATGAGCAGTTCTTC.

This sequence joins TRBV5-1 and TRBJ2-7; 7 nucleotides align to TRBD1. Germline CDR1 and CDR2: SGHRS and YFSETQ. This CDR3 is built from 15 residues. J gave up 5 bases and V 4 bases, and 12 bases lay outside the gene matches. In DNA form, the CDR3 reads TGCGCCAGCAGCCAACCGACAGGGATCCAGAACGAGCAGTACTTC. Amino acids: CASSQPTGIQNEQYF.

As DNA, the CDR3 is TGTGCCAGCAGCTTCGGAGGGACAGGTAACTACAATGAGCAGTTCTTC. The encoded protein is CASSFGGTGNYNEQFF. The rearrangement uses TRBV5-4 and TRBJ2-1; 8 bases are a match to TRBD1. Trimming took 2 bases from V and 3 from J; bases not matched to a gene: 7. Germline CDR1 SGHNT, CDR2 YYREEE (reference sequence). The CDR3 is 16 residues long.

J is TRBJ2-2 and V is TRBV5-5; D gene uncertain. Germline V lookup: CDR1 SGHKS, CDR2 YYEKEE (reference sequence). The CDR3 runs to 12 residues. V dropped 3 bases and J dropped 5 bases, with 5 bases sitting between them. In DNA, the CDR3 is TGTGCCAGCAGCTACTGGACCGGGGAGCTGTTTTTT. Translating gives CASSYWTGELFF.